This T cell receptor (beta chain) was sequenced during a study of T cell responses to AZD1222 COVID-19 vaccine. The CDR3 spans 13 residues. From germline, CDR1 is MNHEY and CDR2 SVGAGI. V was clipped by 7 bases and J by 3 bases, with 10 bases between them. The assay was immunoSEQ multiplex PCR, and TCRdb's table has in-frame clones only and misses some. The data hold 90,000 to 100,000 clones, with nearly 90% observed a single time. Sequencing used peripheral blood, obtained on day 0 of AZD1222 vaccination. The chain has TRBV6-5 and TRBJ1-5; D call uncertain. The clonotype originates from an adult in good health. The CDR3 nucleotides are TGTGCCAGCACTTCCTTAGACAATCAGCCCCAGCATTTT. Encoded protein: CASTSLDNQPQHF.